The sequence of this T cell receptor (beta chain) was determined in a study of shared clonotypes between healthy human individuals. Researchers partitioned CD4+ cells into CD45RA+ naive and CD45RA-negative memory subsets. Using immunoSEQ multiplex PCR, the repertoire was profiled, and TCRdb retains in-frame clones only, with some absent. Of about 2,500,000 clones in the sample, 90% to 95% were seen once. This CDR3 spans 14 amino acids. Per germline, CDR1 SGHVS and CDR2 FNYEAQ. Trimming took 5 bases from V and 6 from J; bases not matched to a gene: 9. General study results and limits: Relative to clonotypes present in all four donors, those not shared had lower generation probabilities. Clonotypes that were shared across a few donors made up around 5% of naive CD4 clonotypes.

With respect to this clone: Its antigen is unknown.

The TCR comes from a man aged 18 to 29 in good health. The sample comprised naive CD4+ T cells sorted from blood. Subset here: CD45RA+ positively selected. The chain is built from TRBV7-6 and TRBJ2-7, with 8 bases lining up with TRBD1. Written as DNA, the CDR3 is TGTGCCAGCAGCGCCCGGGACAGGACTTTCGAGCAGTACTTC. As protein: CASSARDRTFEQYF.